Shown below are 3 T cell receptor beta chains from a single sample sequenced in a study of CD4 and CD8 cells across lung adenocarcinoma regions (dated by TCRdb to between 2017 and 2018). Receptor amplification or capture employed PCR. Sequencer: HiSeq X Ten. The public sequencing data were trimmed at Q25 with fastp and processed into clonotypes with MiXCR by TCRdb, which kept only in-frame beta chains. Records with the same CDR3 protein are collapsed into one entry carrying the most frequent genes and DNA. The sample table holds some 10,000 distinct CDR3 sequences, of which more than 35% were seen once. 33% of the sample is in the top ten clones. The specimen was CD8+ T cells from the margin of a lung tumor. Read against the paper, the sample's cell subset or site label means: tumor margin region. These receptors were obtained from a male donor with lung adenocarcinoma. The CD4 and CD8 labels of this study may be unreliable.

This clonotype was observed a handful of times. This chain joins TRBV10-1 and TRBJ2-6; 7 nucleotides align to TRBD1. Germline V gene data show CDR1 as WNHNN and CDR2 as SYGVQD (reference sequence). This CDR3 region has 19 residues. V gave up 1 base and J gave up 2 bases; unmatched junction bases: 11. CDR3 coding DNA: TGCGCCAGCAGTGAGTTTACAGGGGAAGGGACCCCTGGGGCCAACGTCCTGACTTTC. Residues: CASSEFTGEGTPGANVLTF.

This clonotype is classed as medium-sized. The chain has TRBV6-5 and TRBJ2-1; TRBD1 agrees at 11 bases. Unmatched junction bases numbered 7, after V lost 0 bases and J lost 12 bases. Per the germline V gene, CDR1 is MNHEY and CDR2 is SVGAGI. This CDR3 is built from 15 residues. In nucleotides, the CDR3 is TGTGCCAGCAGTTACTCTGGACAGGGGGCACTTTGGCAGTTCTTC. Translation: CASSYSGQGALWQFF.

With regard to this clonotype: A much bigger clone sits one base away, suggesting this may be a read error. CDR3 sequence (DNA): TGTGCCATCAGTATTGATGGAGGTTCCTACGAGCAGTTCTTC. Translation gives CAISIDGGSYEQFF. The J gene is TRBJ2-1, the V gene TRBV10-3, with TRBD2 as a possible D gene (5 bases). The CDR3 contains 14 residues. Trimming cost V 5 bases and J 10 bases, with 18 bases left between them. Per germline, CDR1 ENHRY and CDR2 SYGVKD.